This T cell receptor beta chain was sequenced for a study of blood T cell repertoires in COVID-19. With 0 bases removed from V and 2 bases from J, the gap between germline ends came to 8 bases. This CDR3 is 14 amino acids long. CDR1 and CDR2 (germline): SGHAT, FQDESV (reference sequence). Enrolled through a virtual design, the participants were between roughly 18 and 95 years of age and came from about two dozen US areas. In its sample, this clone was seen once. Produced via immunoSEQ multiplex PCR; TCRdb's table is partial and in-frame only. The sample has roughly 230,000 clones, 82% seen once. The receptor was isolated from a woman aged 55-70 years who had recovered from COVID-19. The sample comprised PBMCs or T cells enriched from blood (not recorded which). The V and J genes are TRBV11-1 and TRBJ2-7; the D gene is possibly TRBD1 (5 bases). The CDR3 protein is CASSLAQGPYEQYF. In nucleotides, the CDR3 is TGTGCCAGCAGCTTAGCCCAGGGCCCCTACGAGCAGTACTTC.